This record concerns one TCR beta chain sequence. The V and J ends lost 5 bases and 5 bases respectively, with 21 bases between them. Germline V gene sequence: CDR1 LNHDA, CDR2 SQIVND (reference sequence). This CDR3 has 16 residues. The data were obtained in a study of blood T cell repertoires in COVID-19. Across the study: Sites in the United States, Italy and Spain provided acute and convalescent COVID-19 samples.

Per the original data handling: Using reference gene primer amplification, nucleated cell counts were estimated. TCRdb's copy holds only in-frame clones and misses some; the assay was immunoSEQ multiplex PCR. That table gives V, J and clone size, and the DNA gave D and trimming. The sample lists 80,000 to 100,000 clones, 75% to 90% seen once, with 16% in the top ten. The rearrangement uses TRBV19 and TRBJ1-1; D remains ambiguous. The receptor was derived from a woman over 75 with active or convalescent COVID-19. Sequences were obtained from peripheral blood. CDR3 DNA: TGTGCCAGTAGTGTAGCCCGGCCGTCCGCGACAACTGAAGCTTTCTTT. Translating gives CASSVARPSATTEAFF.